What follows is one T cell receptor beta chain and its context. Its target is not known. The record originates from a study of CD8+ T cells in alopecia areata. With V trimmed by 0 bases and J by 6 bases, 11 bases remained unmatched. The germline V gene has CDR1 LGHNA and CDR2 YSLEER. This CDR3 is 18 amino acids long. Notes on the study in general: More clonal than normal scalp was lesional scalp, particularly alopecia totalis/universalis.

Researchers gathered lesional scalp punch biopsies and peripheral blood from patients with alopecia areata. Using a FACSAria, the CD4+ and CD8+ T cells were sorted from the PBMCs. cDNA prepared by RNA extraction and subsequent reverse transcription served as the template for sequencing. Method: immunoSEQ multiplex PCR; TCRdb's copy keeps in-frame clones and lacks some. The sample records 30,000 to 35,000 clones, approximately 60% being singletons. The chain links TRBV4-3 to TRBJ2-7; TRBD2 agrees at 13 bases. The TCR sequence derives from a human donor with alopecia areata. The sample taken for sequencing was NKG2D-high CD8+ T cells sorted from blood. CDR3 DNA: TGCGCCAGCAGCCAAGAAGATGACAGCGGACTAGCGGGAGTCGAGCAGTACTTC. Encoded protein: CASSQEDDSGLAGVEQYF.